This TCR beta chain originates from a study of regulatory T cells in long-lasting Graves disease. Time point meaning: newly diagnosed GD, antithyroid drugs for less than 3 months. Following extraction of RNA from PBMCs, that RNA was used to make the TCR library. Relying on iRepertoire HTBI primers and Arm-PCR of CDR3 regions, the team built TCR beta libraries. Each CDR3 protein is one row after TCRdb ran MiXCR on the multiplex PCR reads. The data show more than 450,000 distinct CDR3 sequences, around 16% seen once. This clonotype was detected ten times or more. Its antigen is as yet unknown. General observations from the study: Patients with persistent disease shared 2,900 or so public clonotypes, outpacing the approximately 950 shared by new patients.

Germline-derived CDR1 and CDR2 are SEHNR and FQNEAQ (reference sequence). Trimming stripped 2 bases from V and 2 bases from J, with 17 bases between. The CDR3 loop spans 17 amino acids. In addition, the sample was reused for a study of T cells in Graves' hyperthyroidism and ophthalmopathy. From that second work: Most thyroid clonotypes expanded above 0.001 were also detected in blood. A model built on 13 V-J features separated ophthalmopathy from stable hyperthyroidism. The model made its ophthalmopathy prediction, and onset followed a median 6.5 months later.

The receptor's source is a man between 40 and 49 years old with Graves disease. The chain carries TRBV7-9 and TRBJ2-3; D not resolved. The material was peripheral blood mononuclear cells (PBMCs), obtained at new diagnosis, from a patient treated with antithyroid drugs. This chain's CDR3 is CASSLIEALHYTDTQYF. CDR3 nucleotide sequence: TGTGCCAGCAGCTTAATCGAGGCCCTCCATTACACAGATACGCAGTATTTT.